This is a list of T cell receptor beta chains from one sample in a study of cytomegalovirus exposure and HLA in healthy donors. The method was immunoSEQ multiplex PCR; TCRdb's version includes in-frame clones alone and lacks a portion of them. The data contain 150,000 to 180,000 clones, 79% of them singletons. The specimen sequenced was PBMCs. Receptors originate from a man aged 25-45 years in good health and CMV-seropositive. CDR3s include the opening cysteine and the closing phenylalanine or tryptophan. D genes are given only for firm matches. Not every row has a clone size; where given, it reads once, few, many or a size class.

>TRBV29-1|TRBD2|TRBJ2-7|14|NA
CSAQGLANSYEQYF
TGCAGCGCACAGGGACTAGCGAACTCCTACGAGCAGTACTTC
>TRBV9|TRBD2|TRBJ2-1|16|few
CASSASSSGGRNEQFF
TGTGCCAGCAGCGCTTCGTCTAGCGGGGGACGCAATGAGCAGTTCTTC
>TRBV2|TRBD1|TRBJ1-5|14|NA
CASSETGPRQPQHF
TGTGCCAGCAGCGAGACAGGGCCCCGACAGCCCCAGCATTTT
>TRBV7-9|TRBD1|TRBJ1-1|13|NA
CASSFSTGTEAFF
TGTGCCAGCAGCTTCTCGACAGGGACTGAAGCTTTCTTT
>TRBV30|NA|TRBJ2-2|14|NA
CAWKPGRGTGELFF
TGTGCCTGGAAGCCGGGCAGGGGTACCGGGGAGCTGTTTTTT
>TRBV1|NA|TRBJ2-1|13|once
CTRRLMYWNEQFF
TGCACCAGGAGGTTGATGTACTGGAATGAGCAGTTCTTC
>TRBV7-8|NA|TRBJ1-2|13|once
CASSLQSNYGYTF
TGTGCCAGCAGCTTACAATCTAACTATGGCTACACCTTC
>TRBV21-1|NA|TRBJ2-5|16|NA
CASSKPRGVWQETQYF
TGTGCCAGCAGCAAACCCAGGGGTGTGTGGCAAGAGACCCAGTACTTC
>TRBV6-5|TRBD1|TRBJ1-5|15|NA
CASSYGQGANQPQHF
TGTGCCAGCAGTTACGGACAGGGGGCGAATCAGCCCCAGCATTTT
>TRBV5-1|NA|TRBJ2-1|11|NA
CASRLGDEQFF
TGCGCCAGCAGATTAGGGGATGAGCAGTTCTTC
>TRBV7-2|NA|TRBJ1-5|14|NA
CASSLGILNQPQHF
TGTGCCAGCAGCTTAGGTATTCTCAATCAGCCCCAGCATTTT
>TRBV11-2|TRBD1|TRBJ1-1|13|NA
CASNTQGGTEAFF
TGTGCCAGCAACACGCAGGGGGGCACTGAAGCTTTCTTT
>TRBV29-1|TRBD2|TRBJ2-2|14|NA
CSCRVTGGPGELFF
TGCAGCTGCCGGGTTACGGGGGGGCCCGGGGAGCTGTTTTTT
>TRBV18|NA|TRBJ2-5|14|NA
CASSPRQSEETQYF
TGTGCCAGCTCACCCAGACAGTCTGAAGAGACCCAGTACTTC
>TRBV5-1|NA|TRBJ2-3|13|NA
CASSVGLTDTQYF
TGCGCCAGCAGCGTCGGACTAACAGATACGCAGTATTTT
>TRBV7-3|TRBD1|TRBJ2-2|15|NA
CASRSGTGSVGELFF
TGTGCCAGCAGGTCCGGGACAGGTTCGGTCGGGGAGCTGTTTTTT
>TRBV19|TRBD1|TRBJ2-3|14|NA
CASSPTGRADTQYF
TGTGCCAGTAGTCCGACAGGGCGGGCAGATACGCAGTATTTT
>TRBV9|TRBD1|TRBJ1-2|15|NA
CASSAQTGGAGGYTF
TGTGCCAGCAGCGCCCAGACAGGGGGGGCGGGAGGCTACACCTTC
>TRBV23-1|NA|TRBJ2-7|15|NA
CASSQFRTVLRGQYF
TGCGCCAGCAGTCAATTCAGGACAGTGCTACGAGGGCAGTACTTC
>TRBV14|NA|TRBJ1-5|13|NA
CASSLTGKQPQHF
TGTGCCAGCAGCCTTACAGGGAAACAGCCCCAGCATTTT
>TRBV11-2|NA|TRBJ1-2|14|NA
CASSPRGGQDGYTF
TGTGCCAGCAGCCCAAGGGGGGGGCAAGACGGCTACACCTTC
>TRBV19|NA|TRBJ1-3|15|once
CASSPMIQGRNTIYF
TGTGCCAGTAGCCCTATGATACAGGGACGAAACACCATATATTTT
>TRBV5-5|NA|TRBJ2-7|14|NA
CASSPPPSTYEQYF
TGTGCCAGCAGCCCCCCACCGAGCACCTACGAGCAGTACTTC
>TRBV9|NA|TRBJ2-7|16|few
CASSVVGAGLPDEQYF
TGTGCCAGCAGCGTAGTAGGAGCGGGCCTACCCGACGAGCAGTACTTC
>TRBV5-6|TRBD1|TRBJ2-7|13|NA
CASSSQGAYEQYF
TGTGCCAGCAGCTCACAGGGGGCCTACGAGCAGTACTTC
>TRBV5-1|TRBD2|TRBJ2-7|14|NA
CASSGGTRGYEQYF
TGCGCCAGCAGCGGAGGGACTAGAGGCTACGAGCAGTACTTC
>TRBV27|NA|TRBJ1-1|15|NA
CASSFSPREGTEAFF
TGTGCCAGCAGTTTCTCTCCCCGGGAAGGGACTGAAGCTTTCTTT
>TRBV2|TRBD2|TRBJ2-3|16|NA
CASSYTSGRATDTQYF
TGTGCCAGCAGTTATACTAGCGGGAGGGCCACAGATACGCAGTATTTT
>TRBV5-1|NA|TRBJ2-3|14|NA
CASSSHTSTDTQYF
TGCGCCAGCAGCTCCCATACTAGCACAGATACGCAGTATTTT
>TRBV5-1|NA|TRBJ1-1|12|NA
CASRGGNTEAFF
TGCGCCAGCAGAGGGGGGAACACTGAAGCTTTCTTT
>TRBV27|TRBD1|TRBJ2-1|16|NA
CASSSSTGPPHNEQFF
TGTGCCAGCAGTTCGTCGACAGGGCCCCCACACAATGAGCAGTTCTTC
>TRBV30|TRBD2|TRBJ2-3|14|NA
CAWSVGGGTDTQYF
TGTGCCTGGAGTGTTGGCGGGGGTACAGATACGCAGTATTTT
>TRBV13|NA|TRBJ2-3|16|few
CASSIWTIAHTDTQYF
TGTGCCAGCAGCATATGGACTATTGCCCACACAGATACGCAGTATTTT
>TRBV7-3|TRBD2|TRBJ2-2|17|NA
CASSPSGLAGRAGELFF
TGTGCCAGCAGCCCCTCGGGACTAGCGGGAAGAGCCGGGGAGCTGTTTTTT
>TRBV5-1|NA|TRBJ2-7|14|NA
CASSLELEVTEQYF
TGCGCCAGCAGCTTGGAACTAGAAGTAACCGAGCAGTACTTC
>TRBV10-3|NA|TRBJ2-7|14|NA
CAISEGREGGEQYF
TGTGCCATCAGTGAAGGCAGGGAAGGTGGCGAGCAGTACTTC
>TRBV5-6|TRBD1|TRBJ2-3|16|NA
CASSSRGDRVTDTQYF
TGTGCCAGCTCCTCTCGGGGGGACAGGGTTACAGATACGCAGTATTTT
>TRBV19|TRBD1|TRBJ2-3|15|NA
CASRLTGGMTDTQYF
TGTGCCAGTCGTCTAACAGGGGGCATGACAGATACGCAGTATTTT
>TRBV5-5|NA|TRBJ1-2|13|NA
CASSLVGRDGYTF
TGTGCCAGCAGCTTGGTAGGGAGAGATGGCTACACCTTC
>TRBV7-9|NA|TRBJ1-1|13|once
CASSPFTDTEAFF
TGTGCCAGCAGCCCGTTCACGGACACTGAAGCTTTCTTT
>TRBV13|NA|TRBJ1-5|12|NA
CASSAQGIPQHF
TGTGCCAGCAGCGCGCAGGGGATTCCCCAGCATTTT
>TRBV9|NA|TRBJ2-2|15|NA
CASSDRDISLGELFF
TGTGCCAGCAGCGACCGGGACATTTCGCTCGGGGAGCTGTTTTTT
>TRBV27|NA|TRBJ2-5|14|NA
CASSLRQTQETQYF
TGTGCCAGCAGTTTAAGGCAGACTCAAGAGACCCAGTACTTC
>TRBV19|NA|TRBJ1-1|14|NA
CASKQGGMNTEAFF
TGTGCCAGTAAGCAGGGAGGAATGAACACTGAAGCTTTCTTT
>TRBV21-1|NA|TRBJ2-5|16|NA
CASSPSGGSPQETQYF
TGTGCCAGCAGCCCTTCGGGAGGATCACCCCAAGAGACCCAGTACTTC
>TRBV4-2|NA|TRBJ1-5|17|NA
CASSQDIGARGNQPQHF
TGTGCCAGCAGCCAAGATATAGGGGCTCGGGGCAATCAGCCCCAGCATTTT